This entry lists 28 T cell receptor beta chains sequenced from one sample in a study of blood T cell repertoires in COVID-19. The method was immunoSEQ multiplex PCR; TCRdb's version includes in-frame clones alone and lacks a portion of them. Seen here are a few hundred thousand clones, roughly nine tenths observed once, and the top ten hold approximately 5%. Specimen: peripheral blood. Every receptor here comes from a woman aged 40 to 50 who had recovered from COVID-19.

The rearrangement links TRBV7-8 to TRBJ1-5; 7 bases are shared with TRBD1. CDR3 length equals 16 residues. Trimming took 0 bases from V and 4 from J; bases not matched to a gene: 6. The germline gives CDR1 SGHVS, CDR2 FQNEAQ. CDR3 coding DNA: TGTGCCAGCAGCTTAGCGAGGGACAGCCCAAATCAGCCCCAGCATTTT. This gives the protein CASSLARDSPNQPQHF.

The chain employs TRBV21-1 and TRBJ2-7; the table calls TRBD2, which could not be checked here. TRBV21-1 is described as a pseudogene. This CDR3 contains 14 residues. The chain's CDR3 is CASSLYFAGDLQYV. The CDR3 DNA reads TGTGCCAGCAGCCTCTATTTTGCGGGTGATTTGCAGTACGTC.

CDR3 sequence: CASSRPRRTSPSGELFF. The DNA of the CDR3 is TGTGCCAGCAGCCGACCTAGGCGGACTAGTCCATCCGGGGAGCTGTTTTTT. The V and J genes are TRBV7-8 and TRBJ2-2; TRBD2 aligns across 7 bases. The junction had 15 bases not matched to a gene; V was cut back by 5 bases and J by 6 bases. CDR1 and CDR2 from the germline V gene are SGHVS and FQNEAQ. This CDR3 comprises 17 residues.

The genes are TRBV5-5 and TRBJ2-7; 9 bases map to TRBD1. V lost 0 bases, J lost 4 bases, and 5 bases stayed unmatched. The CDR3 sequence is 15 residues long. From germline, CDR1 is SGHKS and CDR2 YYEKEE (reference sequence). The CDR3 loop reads CASSLAGTGFYEQYF. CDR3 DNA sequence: TGTGCCAGCAGCTTGGCCGGGACAGGGTTTTACGAGCAGTACTTC.

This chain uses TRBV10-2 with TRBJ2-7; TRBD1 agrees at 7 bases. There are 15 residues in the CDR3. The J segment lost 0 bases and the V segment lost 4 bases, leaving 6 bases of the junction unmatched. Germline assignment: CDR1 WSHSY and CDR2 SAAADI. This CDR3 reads CASSGKGQSSYEQYV. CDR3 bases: TGCGCCAGCAGTGGTAAGGGACAGAGCTCCTACGAGCAGTACGTC.

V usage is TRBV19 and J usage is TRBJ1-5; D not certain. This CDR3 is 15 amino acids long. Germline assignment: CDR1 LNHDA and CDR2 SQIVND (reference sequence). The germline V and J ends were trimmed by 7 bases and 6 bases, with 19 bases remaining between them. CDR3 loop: CASTARADLLQPQHF. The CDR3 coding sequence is TGTGCCAGTACGGCGCGGGCAGACCTACTTCAGCCCCAGCATTTT.

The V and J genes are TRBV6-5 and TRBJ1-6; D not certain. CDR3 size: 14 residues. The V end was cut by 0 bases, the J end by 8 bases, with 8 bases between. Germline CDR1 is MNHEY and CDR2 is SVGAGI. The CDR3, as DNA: TGTGCCAGCAGTTACTCGAGAGGAGATTCACCCCTCCACTTT. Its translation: CASSYSRGDSPLHF.

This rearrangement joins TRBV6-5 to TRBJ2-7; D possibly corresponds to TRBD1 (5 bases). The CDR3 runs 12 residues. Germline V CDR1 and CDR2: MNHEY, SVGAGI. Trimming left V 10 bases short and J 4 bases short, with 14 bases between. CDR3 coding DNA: TGTGCCATAAAAAAAGGGGTTTACGAGCAGTACTTC. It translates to CAIKKGVYEQYF.

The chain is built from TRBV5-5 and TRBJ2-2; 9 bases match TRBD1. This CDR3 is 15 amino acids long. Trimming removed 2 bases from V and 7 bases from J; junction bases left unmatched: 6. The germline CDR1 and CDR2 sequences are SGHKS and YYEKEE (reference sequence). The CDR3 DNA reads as TGTGCCAGCAGCTTTGGGACAGGGTATATCGGGGAGCTGTTTTTT. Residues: CASSFGTGYIGELFF.

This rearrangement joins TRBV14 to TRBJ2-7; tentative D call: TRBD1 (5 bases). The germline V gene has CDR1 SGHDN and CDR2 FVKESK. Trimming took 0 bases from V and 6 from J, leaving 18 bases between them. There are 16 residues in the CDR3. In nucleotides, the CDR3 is TGTGCCAGCAGCCAAGATAGGATTCAGGGTGCAACCGAGCAGTACTTC. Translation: CASSQDRIQGATEQYF.

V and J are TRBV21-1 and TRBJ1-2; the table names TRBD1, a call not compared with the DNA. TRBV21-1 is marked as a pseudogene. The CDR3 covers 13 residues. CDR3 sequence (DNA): TGTGCCAGCAGCAAAGAAGCAGGCTATGGCTACACCTTC. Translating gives CASSKEAGYGYTF.

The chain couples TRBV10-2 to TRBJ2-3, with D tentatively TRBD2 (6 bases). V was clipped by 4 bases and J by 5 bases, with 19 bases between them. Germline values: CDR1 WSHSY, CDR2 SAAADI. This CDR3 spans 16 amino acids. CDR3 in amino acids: CASSALGLEEGDTQYF. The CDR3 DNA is TGCGCCAGCAGTGCTCTAGGGTTGGAGGAGGGAGATACGCAGTATTTT.

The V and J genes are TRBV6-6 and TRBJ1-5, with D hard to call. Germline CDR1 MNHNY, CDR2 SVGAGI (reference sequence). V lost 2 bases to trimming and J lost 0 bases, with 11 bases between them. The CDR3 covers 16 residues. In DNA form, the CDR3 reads TGTGCCAGCAGTTACCCTACAGAGCTTAGCAATCAGCCCCAGCATTTT. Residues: CASSYPTELSNQPQHF.

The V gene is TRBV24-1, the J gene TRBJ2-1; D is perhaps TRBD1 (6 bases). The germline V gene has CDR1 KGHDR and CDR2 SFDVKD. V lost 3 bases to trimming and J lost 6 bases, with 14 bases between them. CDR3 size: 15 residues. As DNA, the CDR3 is TGTGCCACCAGTGATGGGGCAGGGGTAATCAATGAGCAGTTCTTC. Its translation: CATSDGAGVINEQFF.

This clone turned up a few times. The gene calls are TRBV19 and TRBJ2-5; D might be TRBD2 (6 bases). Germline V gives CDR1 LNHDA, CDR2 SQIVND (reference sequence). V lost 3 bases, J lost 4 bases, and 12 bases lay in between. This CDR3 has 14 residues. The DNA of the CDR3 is TGTGCCAGTAGTATGGGAACTAGCCCAGAGACCCAGTACTTC. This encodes CASSMGTSPETQYF.

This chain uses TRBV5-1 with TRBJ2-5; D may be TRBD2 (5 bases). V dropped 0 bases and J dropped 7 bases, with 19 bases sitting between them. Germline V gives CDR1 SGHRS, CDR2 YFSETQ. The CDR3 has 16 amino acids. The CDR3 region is CASSLASKRIPGTQYF. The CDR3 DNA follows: TGCGCCAGCAGCTTGGCCAGCAAGCGGATTCCGGGGACCCAGTACTTC.

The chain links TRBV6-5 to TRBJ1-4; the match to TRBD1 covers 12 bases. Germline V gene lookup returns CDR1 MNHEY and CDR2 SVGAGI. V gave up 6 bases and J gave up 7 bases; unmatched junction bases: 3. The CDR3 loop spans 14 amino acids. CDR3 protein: CASRRDRGLEKLFF. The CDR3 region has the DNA TGTGCCAGCAGGAGGGACAGGGGGCTTGAAAAACTGTTTTTT.

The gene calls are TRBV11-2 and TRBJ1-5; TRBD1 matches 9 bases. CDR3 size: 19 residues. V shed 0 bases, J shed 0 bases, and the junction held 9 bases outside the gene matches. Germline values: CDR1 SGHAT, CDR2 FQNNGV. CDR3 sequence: CASSLDLGTGTLSNQPQHF. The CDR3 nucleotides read TGTGCCAGCAGCTTAGATCTCGGGACAGGGACCCTTAGCAATCAGCCCCAGCATTTT.

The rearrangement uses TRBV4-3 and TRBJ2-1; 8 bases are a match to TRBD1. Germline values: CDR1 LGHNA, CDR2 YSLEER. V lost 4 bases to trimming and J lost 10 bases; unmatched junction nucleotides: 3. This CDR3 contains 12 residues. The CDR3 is CASSRTGGEQFF. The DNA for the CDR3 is TGCGCCAGCAGCCGAACAGGGGGGGAGCAGTTCTTC.

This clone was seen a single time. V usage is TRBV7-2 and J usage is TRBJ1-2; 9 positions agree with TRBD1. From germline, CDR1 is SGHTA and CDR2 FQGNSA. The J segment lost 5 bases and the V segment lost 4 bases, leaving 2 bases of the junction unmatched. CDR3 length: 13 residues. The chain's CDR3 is CASSSGQGYGYTF. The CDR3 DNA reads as TGTGCCAGCAGCTCCGGACAGGGGTATGGCTACACCTTC.

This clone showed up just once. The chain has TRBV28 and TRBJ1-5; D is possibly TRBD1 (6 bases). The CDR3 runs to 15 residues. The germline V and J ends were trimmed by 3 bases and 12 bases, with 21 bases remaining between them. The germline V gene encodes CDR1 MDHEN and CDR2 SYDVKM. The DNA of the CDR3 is TGTGCCAGCAGTTTCCCCTCCCCCCTCCAGGGGATCCAGCATTTT. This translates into CASSFPSPLQGIQHF.

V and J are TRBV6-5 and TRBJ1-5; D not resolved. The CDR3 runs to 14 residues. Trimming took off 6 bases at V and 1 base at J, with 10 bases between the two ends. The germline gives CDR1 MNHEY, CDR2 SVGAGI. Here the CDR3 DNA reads TGTGCCAGCAGACTAACTTCGAGCAATCAGCCCCAGCATTTT. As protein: CASRLTSSNQPQHF.

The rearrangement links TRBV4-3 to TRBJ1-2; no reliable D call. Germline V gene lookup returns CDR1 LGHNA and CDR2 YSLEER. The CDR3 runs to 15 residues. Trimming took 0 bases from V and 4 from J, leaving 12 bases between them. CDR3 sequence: CASSQDLSQLYGYTF. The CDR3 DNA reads TGCGCCAGCAGCCAAGATCTATCACAGCTCTATGGCTACACCTTC.

The CDR3 loop is CAWSVNSQETQYF. The DNA of the CDR3 is TGTGCCTGGAGTGTAAACAGCCAAGAGACCCAGTACTTC. J is TRBJ2-5 and V is TRBV30; D uncertain. Between the trimmed V and J ends, which lost 0 bases and 1 base, there was a span of 6 bases. Per germline, CDR1 GTSNPN and CDR2 SVGIG (reference sequence). The CDR3 runs 13 residues.

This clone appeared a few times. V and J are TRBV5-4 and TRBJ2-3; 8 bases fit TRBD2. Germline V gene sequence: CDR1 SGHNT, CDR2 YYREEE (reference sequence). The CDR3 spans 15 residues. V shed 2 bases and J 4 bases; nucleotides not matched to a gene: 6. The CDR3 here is CASSLNGGAPDTQYF. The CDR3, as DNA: TGTGCCAGCAGCTTAAACGGGGGGGCCCCAGATACGCAGTATTTT.

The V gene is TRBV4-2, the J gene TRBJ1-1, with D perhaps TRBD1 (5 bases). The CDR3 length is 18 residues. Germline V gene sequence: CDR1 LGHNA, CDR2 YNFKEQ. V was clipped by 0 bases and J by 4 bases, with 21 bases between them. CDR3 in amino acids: CASSQDFTGVGGGTEAFF. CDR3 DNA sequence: TGTGCCAGCAGCCAAGATTTTACAGGTGTGGGGGGGGGCACTGAAGCTTTCTTT.

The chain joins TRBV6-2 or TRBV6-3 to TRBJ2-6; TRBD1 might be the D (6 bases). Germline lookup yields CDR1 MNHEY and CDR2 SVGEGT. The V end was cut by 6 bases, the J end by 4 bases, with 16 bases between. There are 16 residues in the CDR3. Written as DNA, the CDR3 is TGTGCCAGCAGCCCCGCTACAGGGAAAGGGGCCAACGTCCTGACTTTC. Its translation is CASSPATGKGANVLTF.

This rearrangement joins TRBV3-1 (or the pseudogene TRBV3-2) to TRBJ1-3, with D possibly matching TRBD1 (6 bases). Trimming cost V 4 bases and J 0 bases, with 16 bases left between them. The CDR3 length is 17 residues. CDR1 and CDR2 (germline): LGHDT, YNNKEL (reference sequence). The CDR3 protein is CASSPQHRVNSGNTIYF. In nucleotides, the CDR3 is TGTGCCAGCAGCCCGCAACACAGGGTGAACTCTGGAAACACCATATATTTT.